This T cell receptor (beta chain) was sequenced for a study of blood T cell repertoires in COVID-19. For the study at large: T cells, B-cell-depleted T cells, or PBMCs supplied cDNA or gDNA.

The CDR3 sequence is 12 residues long. Trimming at V came to 9 bases and at J to 6 bases, leaving 5 bases not matched to a gene. From germline, CDR1 is LNHDA and CDR2 SQIVND (reference sequence). Some clones are missing from TCRdb's copy, which holds only in-frame ones; the method was immunoSEQ multiplex PCR. The table shows 200,000 or so clones, with about 85% occurring only once. This TCR was sampled from a human donor in a cohort sampled during active COVID-19. Material: peripheral blood. V usage is TRBV19 and J usage is TRBJ2-3, with 8 positions matching TRBD2. DNA for the CDR3: TGTGCCAGCGGGGGGGTAGTGGATACGCAGTATTTT. As protein: CASGGVVDTQYF.